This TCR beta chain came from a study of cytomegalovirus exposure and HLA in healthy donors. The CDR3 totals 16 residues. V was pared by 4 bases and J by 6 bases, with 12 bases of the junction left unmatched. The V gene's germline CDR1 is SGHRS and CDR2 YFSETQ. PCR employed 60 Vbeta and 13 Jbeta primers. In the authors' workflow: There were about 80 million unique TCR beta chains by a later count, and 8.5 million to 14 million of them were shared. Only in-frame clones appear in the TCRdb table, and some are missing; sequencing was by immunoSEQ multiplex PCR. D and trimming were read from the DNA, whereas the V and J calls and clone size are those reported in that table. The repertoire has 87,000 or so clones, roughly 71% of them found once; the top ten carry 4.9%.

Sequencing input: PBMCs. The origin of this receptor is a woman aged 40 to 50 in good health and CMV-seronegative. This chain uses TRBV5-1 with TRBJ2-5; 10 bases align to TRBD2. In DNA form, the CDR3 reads TGCGCCAGCAGCGTGTTTAGAGCGGGAGGGGCCAAGACCCAGTACTTC. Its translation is CASSVFRAGGAKTQYF.